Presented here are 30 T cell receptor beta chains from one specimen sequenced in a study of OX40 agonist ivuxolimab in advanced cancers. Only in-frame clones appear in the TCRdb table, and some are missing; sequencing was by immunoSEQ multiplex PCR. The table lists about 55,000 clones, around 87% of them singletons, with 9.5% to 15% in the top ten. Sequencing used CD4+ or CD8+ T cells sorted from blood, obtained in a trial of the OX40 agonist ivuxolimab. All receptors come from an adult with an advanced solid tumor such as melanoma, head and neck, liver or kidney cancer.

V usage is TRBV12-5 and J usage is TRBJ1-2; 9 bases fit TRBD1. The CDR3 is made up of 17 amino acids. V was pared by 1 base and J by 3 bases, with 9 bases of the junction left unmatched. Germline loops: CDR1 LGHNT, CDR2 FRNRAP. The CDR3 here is CASGLGYPGQGYYGYTF. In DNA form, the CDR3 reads TGTGCTAGTGGTTTGGGATACCCGGGACAGGGCTACTATGGCTACACCTTC.

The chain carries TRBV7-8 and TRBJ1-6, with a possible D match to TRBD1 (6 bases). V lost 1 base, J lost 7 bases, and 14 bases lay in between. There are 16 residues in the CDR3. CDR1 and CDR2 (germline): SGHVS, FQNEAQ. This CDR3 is CASSLGGTWANSPLHF. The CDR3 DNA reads TGTGCCAGCAGCTTAGGGGGGACATGGGCCAATTCACCCCTCCACTTT. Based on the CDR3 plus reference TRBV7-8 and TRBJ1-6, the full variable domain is GAGVSQSPRYKVAKRGQDVALRCDPISGHVSLFWYQQALGQGPEFLTYFQNEAQLDKSGLPSDRFFAERPEGSVSTLKIQRTQQEDSAVYLCASSLGGTWANSPLHFGNGTRLTVT.

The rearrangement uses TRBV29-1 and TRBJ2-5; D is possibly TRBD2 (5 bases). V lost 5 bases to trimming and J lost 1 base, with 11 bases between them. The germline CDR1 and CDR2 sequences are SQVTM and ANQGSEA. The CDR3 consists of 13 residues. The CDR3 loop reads CSVYSGIQETQYF. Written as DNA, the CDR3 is TGCAGCGTTTATTCCGGGATCCAAGAGACCCAGTACTTC.

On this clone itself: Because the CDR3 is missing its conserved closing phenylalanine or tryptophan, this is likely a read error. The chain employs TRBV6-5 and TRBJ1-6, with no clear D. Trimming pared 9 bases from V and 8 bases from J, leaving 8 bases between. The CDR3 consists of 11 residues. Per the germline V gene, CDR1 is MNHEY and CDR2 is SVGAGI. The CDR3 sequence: CARLRDSPLHL. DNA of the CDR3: TGTGCCAGACTGAGAGATTCACCCCTCCACCTT.

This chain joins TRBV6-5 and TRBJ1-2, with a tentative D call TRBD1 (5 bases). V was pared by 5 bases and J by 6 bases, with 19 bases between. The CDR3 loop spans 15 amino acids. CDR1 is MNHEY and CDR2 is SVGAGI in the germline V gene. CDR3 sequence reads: CASSPLGSGANGYTF. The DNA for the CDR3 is TGTGCCAGCAGTCCCCTGGGGAGTGGGGCGAATGGCTACACCTTC.

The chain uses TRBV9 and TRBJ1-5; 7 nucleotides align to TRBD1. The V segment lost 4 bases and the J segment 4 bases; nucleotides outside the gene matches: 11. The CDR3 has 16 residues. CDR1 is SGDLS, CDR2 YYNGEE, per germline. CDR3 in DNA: TGTGCCAGCAGCCCAGGGACAGATCCTAATAATCAGCCCCAGCATTTT. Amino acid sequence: CASSPGTDPNNQPQHF.

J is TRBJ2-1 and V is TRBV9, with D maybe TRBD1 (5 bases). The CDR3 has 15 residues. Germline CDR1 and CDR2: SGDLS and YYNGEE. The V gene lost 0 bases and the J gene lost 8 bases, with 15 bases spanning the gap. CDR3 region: CASSVGAGLGHEQFF. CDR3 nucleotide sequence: TGTGCCAGCAGCGTAGGGGCAGGGTTAGGCCATGAGCAGTTCTTC.

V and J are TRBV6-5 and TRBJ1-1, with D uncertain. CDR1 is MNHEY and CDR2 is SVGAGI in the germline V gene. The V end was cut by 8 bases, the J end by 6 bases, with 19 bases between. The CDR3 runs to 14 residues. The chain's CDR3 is CASGLGSEHAEAFF. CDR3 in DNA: TGTGCCAGCGGTTTAGGCAGTGAACACGCTGAAGCTTTCTTT.

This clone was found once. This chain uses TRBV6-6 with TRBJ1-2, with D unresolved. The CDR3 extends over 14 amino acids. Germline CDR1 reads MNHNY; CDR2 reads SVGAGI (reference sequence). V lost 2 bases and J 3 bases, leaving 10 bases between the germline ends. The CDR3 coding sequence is TGTGCCAGCAGTTACGACGAACAGTACTATGGCTACACCTTC. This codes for CASSYDEQYYGYTF.

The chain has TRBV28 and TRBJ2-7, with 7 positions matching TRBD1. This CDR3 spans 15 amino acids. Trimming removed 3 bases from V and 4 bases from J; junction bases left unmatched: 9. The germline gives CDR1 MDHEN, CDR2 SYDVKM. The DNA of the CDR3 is TGTGCCAGCAGTTTTCAGGGGGAGATGGGGTACGAGCAGTACTTC. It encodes CASSFQGEMGYEQYF.

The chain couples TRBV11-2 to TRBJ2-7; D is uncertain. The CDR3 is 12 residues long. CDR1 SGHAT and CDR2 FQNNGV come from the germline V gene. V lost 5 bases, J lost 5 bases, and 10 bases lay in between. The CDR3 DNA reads TGTGCCAGCAGCCCAGCTGGGGACGAGCAGTACTTC. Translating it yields CASSPAGDEQYF.

CDR3 sequence reads: CATSVGARELFF. In nucleotides, the CDR3 is TGTGCCACCAGCGTAGGGGCCCGGGAGCTGTTTTTT. This chain connects TRBV15 to TRBJ2-2, with D possibly matching TRBD1 (5 bases). V gave up 5 bases and J gave up 9 bases, with 10 bases separating them. This CDR3 is built from 12 residues. Germline V gene lookup returns CDR1 LNHNV and CDR2 YYDKDF (reference sequence).

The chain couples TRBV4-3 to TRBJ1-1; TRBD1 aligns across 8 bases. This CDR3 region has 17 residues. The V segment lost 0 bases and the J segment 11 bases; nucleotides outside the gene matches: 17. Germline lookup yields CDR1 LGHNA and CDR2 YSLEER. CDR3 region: CASSQEGAGQGGGVAFF. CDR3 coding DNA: TGCGCCAGCAGCCAAGAAGGAGCTGGACAGGGAGGCGGCGTGGCTTTCTTT.

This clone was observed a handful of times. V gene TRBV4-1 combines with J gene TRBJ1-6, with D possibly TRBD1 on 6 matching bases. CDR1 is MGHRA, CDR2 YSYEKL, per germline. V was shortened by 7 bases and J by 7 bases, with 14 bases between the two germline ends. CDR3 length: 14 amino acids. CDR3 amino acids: CASNSPGENSPLHF. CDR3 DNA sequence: TGCGCCAGCAACTCTCCAGGGGAGAATTCACCCCTCCACTTT.

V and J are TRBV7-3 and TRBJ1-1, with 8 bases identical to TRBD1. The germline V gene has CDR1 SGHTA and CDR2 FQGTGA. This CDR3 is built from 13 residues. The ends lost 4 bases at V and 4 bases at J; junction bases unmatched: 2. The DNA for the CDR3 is TGTGCCAGCAGCTCTGACAGGGGCACTGAAGCTTTCTTT. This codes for CASSSDRGTEAFF.

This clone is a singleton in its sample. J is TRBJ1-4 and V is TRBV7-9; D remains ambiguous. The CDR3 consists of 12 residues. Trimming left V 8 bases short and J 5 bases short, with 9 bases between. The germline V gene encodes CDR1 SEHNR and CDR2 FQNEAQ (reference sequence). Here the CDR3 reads CASSPENEKLFF. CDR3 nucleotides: TGTGCCAGCTCGCCAGAGAATGAAAAACTGTTTTTT.

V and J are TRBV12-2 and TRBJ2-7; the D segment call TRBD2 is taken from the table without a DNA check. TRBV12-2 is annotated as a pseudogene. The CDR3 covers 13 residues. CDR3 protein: CASRLGGAYEQYF. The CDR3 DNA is TGTGCAAGTCGCTTGGGGGGGGCCTACGAGCAGTACTTC.

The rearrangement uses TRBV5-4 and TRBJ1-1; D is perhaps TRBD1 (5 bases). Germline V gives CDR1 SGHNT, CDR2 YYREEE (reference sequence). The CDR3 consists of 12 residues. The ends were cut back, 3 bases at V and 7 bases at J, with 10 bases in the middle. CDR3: CASSWGSHEAFF. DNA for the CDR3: TGTGCCAGCAGCTGGGGCAGCCATGAAGCTTTCTTT. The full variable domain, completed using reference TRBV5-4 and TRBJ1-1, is ETGVTQSPTHLIKTRGQQVTLRCSSQSGHNTVSWYQQALGQGPQFIFQYYREEENGRGNFPPRFSGLQFPNYSSELNVNALELDDSALYLCASSWGSHEAFFGQGTRLTVV.

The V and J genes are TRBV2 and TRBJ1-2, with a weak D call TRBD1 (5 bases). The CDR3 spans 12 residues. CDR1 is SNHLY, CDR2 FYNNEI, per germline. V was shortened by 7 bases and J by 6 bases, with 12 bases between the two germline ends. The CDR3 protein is CASTFGGDGYTF. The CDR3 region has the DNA TGTGCCAGCACCTTTGGGGGGGATGGCTACACCTTC. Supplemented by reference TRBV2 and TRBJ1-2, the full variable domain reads EPEVTQTPSHQVTQMGQEVILRCVPISNHLYFYWYRQILGQKVEFLVSFYNNEISEKSEIFDDQFSVERPDGSNFTLKIRSTKLEDSAMYFCASTFGGDGYTFGSGTRLTVV.

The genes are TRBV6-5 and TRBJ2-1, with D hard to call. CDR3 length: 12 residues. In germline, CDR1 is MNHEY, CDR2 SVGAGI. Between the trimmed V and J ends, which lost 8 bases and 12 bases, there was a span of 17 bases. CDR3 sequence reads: CASGVTFQGQFF. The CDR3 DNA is TGTGCCAGCGGGGTGACATTTCAAGGGCAGTTCTTC.

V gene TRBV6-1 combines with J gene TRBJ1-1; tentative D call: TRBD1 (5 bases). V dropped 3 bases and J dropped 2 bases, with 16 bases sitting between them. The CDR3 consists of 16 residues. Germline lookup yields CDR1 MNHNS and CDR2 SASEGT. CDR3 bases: TGTGCCAGCAGTGAGGGGTATGGGGGAGGAAACACTGAAGCTTTCTTT. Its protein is CASSEGYGGGNTEAFF.

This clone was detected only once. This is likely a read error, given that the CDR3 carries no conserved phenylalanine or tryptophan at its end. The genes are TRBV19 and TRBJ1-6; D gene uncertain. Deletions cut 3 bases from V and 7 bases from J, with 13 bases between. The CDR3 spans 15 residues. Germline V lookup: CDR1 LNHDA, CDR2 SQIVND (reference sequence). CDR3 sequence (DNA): TGTGCCAGTAGTATTGGGGAGGGTCACAATTCACCCCTCCACCTT. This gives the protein CASSIGEGHNSPLHL.

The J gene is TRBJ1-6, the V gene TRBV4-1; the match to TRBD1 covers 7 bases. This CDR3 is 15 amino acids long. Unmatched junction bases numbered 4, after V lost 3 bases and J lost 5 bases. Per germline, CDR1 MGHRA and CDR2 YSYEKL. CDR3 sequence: CASSHWGTDNSPLHF. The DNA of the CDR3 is TGCGCCAGCAGCCATTGGGGGACAGATAATTCACCCCTCCACTTT.

The CDR3 bases are TGCGCCAGCAGCCCGATTAATACTATGACAGACACCGGGGAGCTGTTTTTT. This encodes CASSPINTMTDTGELFF. The V gene is TRBV4-1, the J gene TRBJ2-2; TRBD1 might be the D (5 bases). The CDR3 loop spans 17 amino acids. Trimming removed 4 bases from V and 3 bases from J, with 18 bases in between. Germline V gene sequence: CDR1 MGHRA, CDR2 YSYEKL.

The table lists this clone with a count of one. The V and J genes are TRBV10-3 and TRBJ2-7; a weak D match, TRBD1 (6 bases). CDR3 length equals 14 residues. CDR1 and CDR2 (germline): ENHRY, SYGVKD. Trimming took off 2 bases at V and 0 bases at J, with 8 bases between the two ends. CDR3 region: CAISEEDSSYEQYF. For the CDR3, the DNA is TGTGCCATCAGTGAGGAGGACAGCTCCTACGAGCAGTACTTC.

Here the CDR3 reads CATYTTETQYF. CDR3 in DNA: TGTGCCACCTATACGACAGAGACCCAGTACTTC. J is TRBJ2-5 and V is TRBV6-5; D not certain. This CDR3 has 11 amino acids. Per germline, CDR1 MNHEY and CDR2 SVGAGI. V was pared by 10 bases and J by 4 bases, with 10 bases between.

The CDR3 region is CASSNPLRGMRNIQYF. CDR3 nucleotides: TGTGCCAGCAGCAACCCGCTCCGGGGTATGAGAAACATTCAGTACTTC. This rearrangement joins TRBV7-9 to TRBJ2-4; D is possibly TRBD2 (5 bases). In germline, CDR1 is SEHNR, CDR2 FQNEAQ (reference sequence). V was cut by 5 bases and J by 6 bases, with 20 bases left in between. This CDR3 is 16 amino acids long.

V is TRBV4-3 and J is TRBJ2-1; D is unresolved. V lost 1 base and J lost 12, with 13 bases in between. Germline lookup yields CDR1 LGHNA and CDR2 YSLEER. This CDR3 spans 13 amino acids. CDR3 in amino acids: CASSQGVRLGQFF. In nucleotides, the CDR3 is TGCGCCAGCAGCCAAGGTGTAAGACTGGGGCAGTTCTTC.

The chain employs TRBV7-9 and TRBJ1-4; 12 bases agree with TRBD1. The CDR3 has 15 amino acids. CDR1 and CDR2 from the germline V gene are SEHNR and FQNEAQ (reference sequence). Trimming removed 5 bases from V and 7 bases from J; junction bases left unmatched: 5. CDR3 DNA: TGTGCCAGCAGCCCACCGGGACAGGGGGCTGAAAAACTGTTTTTT. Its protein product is CASSPPGQGAEKLFF.

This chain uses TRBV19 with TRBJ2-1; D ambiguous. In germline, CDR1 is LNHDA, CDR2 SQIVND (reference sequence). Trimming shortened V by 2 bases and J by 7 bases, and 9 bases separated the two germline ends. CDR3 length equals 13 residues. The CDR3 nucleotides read TGTGCCAGTAGTATAATTATAGGGAATGAGCAGTTCTTC. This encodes CASSIIIGNEQFF.